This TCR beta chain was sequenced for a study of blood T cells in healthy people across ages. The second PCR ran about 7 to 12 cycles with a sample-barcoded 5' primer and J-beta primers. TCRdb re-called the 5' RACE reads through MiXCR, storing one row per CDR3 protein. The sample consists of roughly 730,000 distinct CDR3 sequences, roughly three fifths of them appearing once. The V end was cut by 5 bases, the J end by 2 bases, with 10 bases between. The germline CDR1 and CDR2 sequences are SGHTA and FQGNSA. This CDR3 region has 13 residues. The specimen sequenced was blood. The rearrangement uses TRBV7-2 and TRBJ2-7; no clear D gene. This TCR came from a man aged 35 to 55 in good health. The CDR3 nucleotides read TGTGCCAGCAGCCGCCCCGATACCTACGAGCAGTACTTC. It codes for CASSRPDTYEQYF.